This T cell receptor beta chain was captured in a study of T cells in tuberculosis. Trimming at V came to 3 bases and at J to 5 bases, leaving 9 bases not matched to a gene. This CDR3 has 15 residues. Germline V gene lookup returns CDR1 MDHEN and CDR2 SYDVKM. Repertoires were generated with immunoSEQ multiplex PCR, while TCRdb's copy carries only in-frame clones and drops some. The sample has some 60,000 clones; about 76% are singletons. Cells were sorted from thawed PBMC rested overnight and stained with GMM-loaded CD1B tetramer, viability dye and anti-CD3. CD1B tetramers were loaded with Rhodococcus equi-derived C32 glucose monomycolate. CD14-expressing monocytes were removed from PBMC before cryopreservation and sorting. Tetramer-negative cells, approximately 100,000 per donor, were also sorted.

The source is an adult woman with latent tuberculosis. Sequencing was carried out using CD1b-GMM tetramer-negative cells sorted from PBMCs. The genes are TRBV28 and TRBJ2-5, with 7 bases fitting TRBD2. CDR3 sequence (DNA): TGTGCCAGCAGTTTGTTCGGAGCGGGGAGTGAGACCCAGTACTTC. It specifies CASSLFGAGSETQYF.